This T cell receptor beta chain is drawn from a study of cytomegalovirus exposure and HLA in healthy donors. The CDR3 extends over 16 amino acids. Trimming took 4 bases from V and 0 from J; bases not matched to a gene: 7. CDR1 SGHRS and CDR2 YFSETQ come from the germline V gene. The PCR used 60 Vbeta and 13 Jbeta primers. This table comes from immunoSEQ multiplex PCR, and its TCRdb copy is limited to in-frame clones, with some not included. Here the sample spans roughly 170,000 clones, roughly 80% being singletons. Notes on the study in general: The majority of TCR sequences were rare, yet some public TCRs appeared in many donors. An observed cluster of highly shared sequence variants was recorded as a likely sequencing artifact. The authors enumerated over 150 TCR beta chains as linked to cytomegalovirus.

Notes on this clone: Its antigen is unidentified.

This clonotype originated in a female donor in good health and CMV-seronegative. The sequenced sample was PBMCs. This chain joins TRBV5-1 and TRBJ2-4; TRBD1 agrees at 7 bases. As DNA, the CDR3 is TGCGCCAGCAGCCCGGGACAGAAACTAGCCAAAAACATTCAGTACTTC. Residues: CASSPGQKLAKNIQYF.